This T cell receptor beta chain was sequenced in a study of tumor-infiltrating lymphocytes in primary liver carcinoma. Findings and caveats of the study: Tumor region pairs overlapped more than did tumor-adjacent and tumor-blood pairs. Tumors and blood were compared for top-250-clone fraction, and tumors had the significantly higher value (p = 0.039).

The blood RNA (from unsorted whole blood) was obtained, and germline DNA was also extracted. Germline-derived CDR1 and CDR2 are MNHNS and SASEGT. Trimming cost V 1 base and J 3 bases, with 10 bases left between them. This CDR3 comprises 15 residues. With a constant-region primer, TCR beta cDNA was made from approximately 510 ng of total RNA. Slightly modified ARM-PCR served as the procedure for the TCR beta libraries. These libraries came from three rounds of nested multiplex PCR. Investigators reported that the first two PCR rounds, at 10 to 11 cycles each, used TRBV1-TRBV30 forward primers with a C-beta reverse primer. In TCRdb, the multiplex PCR reads were re-called with MiXCR into one record per CDR3 protein. This sample has about 200,000 distinct CDR3 sequences; less than 75% occur once, and the top ten carry about 7.1%. A few counts support this clonotype. Its antigen is unknown.

This sequence originates from a woman in her fifties or sixties with primary liver carcinoma and hepatitis B virus infection. The material sequenced was peripheral blood. The chain has TRBV6-1 and TRBJ2-1; no reliable D call. CDR3 loop: CASSEEFASYNEQFF. CDR3 in DNA: TGTGCCAGCAGTGAAGAGTTCGCTAGCTACAATGAGCAGTTCTTC.